In this sample, the clone carrying this T cell receptor (beta chain) turned up a few times. The target antigen is unknown. The record originates from a study of cytomegalovirus exposure and HLA in healthy donors. Whole-study findings and limits: An Asian-associated ancestry cluster reportedly showed fewer N-insertions than the approximately 600-donor mean in a later analysis. Further analysis, carried out later, found HLA-associated TCR beta chains more clonally expanded than equally common other chains. Most TCR sequences showed up rarely, but some public TCRs showed up in many donors. Presence/absence results assume similar sequencing depth per donor, which may not hold.

The PCR made use of 60 Vbeta and 13 Jbeta primers. This table comes from immunoSEQ multiplex PCR, and its TCRdb copy is limited to in-frame clones, with some not included. The table includes 150,000 or so clones, just under 80% detected once. J lost 8 bases, V lost 1 base, and 10 bases had no gene match. CDR1 and CDR2 from the germline V gene are LGHNA and YSLEER. This CDR3 spans 17 amino acids. Sequenced input: PBMCs. The clonotype was recovered from a woman in her 50s in good health and CMV-seropositive. The rearrangement links TRBV4-3 to TRBJ1-4, with TRBD1 matching over 10 bases. The CDR3 bases are TGCGCCAGCAGCCAAGGACGATCGGGACAGGGGTACGAAAAACTGTTTTTT. It is translated as CASSQGRSGQGYEKLFF.